Below, 14 T cell receptor beta chains from the same sample are listed, as sequenced in a study of control samples from healthy donors and cancer patients. Generated by immunoSEQ multiplex PCR, the TCRdb table keeps only in-frame clones and is missing some. The sample has some 150,000 clones, about 95% seen once. Sequenced: PBMCs. Receptors originate from a man in his sixties with colorectal cancer.

The J gene is TRBJ1-1, the V gene TRBV5-1; the D is unclear. The CDR3 totals 14 residues. Trimming removed 0 bases from V and 4 bases from J, with 10 bases in between. The V gene's germline CDR1 is SGHRS and CDR2 YFSETQ. CDR3 protein: CASSLESPTTEAFF. Written as DNA, the CDR3 is TGCGCCAGCAGCTTGGAGTCCCCGACCACTGAAGCTTTCTTT.

This clone has a single count. The chain recombines TRBV7-2 with TRBJ1-2; possibly TRBD1 for D (6 bases). From germline, CDR1 is SGHTA and CDR2 FQGNSA. This CDR3 spans 16 amino acids. The V and J ends lost 1 base and 6 bases respectively, with 18 bases between them. CDR3 sequence reads: CASSLDFNRERNGYTF. The CDR3 nucleotides are TGTGCCAGCAGCTTAGATTTTAACAGGGAAAGGAATGGCTACACCTTC.

This sequence joins TRBV5-1 and TRBJ1-4, with 10 nucleotides matching TRBD1. The germline gives CDR1 SGHRS, CDR2 YFSETQ. The CDR3 totals 19 residues. J lost 0 bases, V lost 4 bases, and 12 bases had no gene match. Here the CDR3 DNA reads TGCGCCAGCAGCAGTAGACCGGGACAGGGGTCTGCAACTAATGAAAAACTGTTTTTT. Amino acid sequence: CASSSRPGQGSATNEKLFF.

V gene TRBV20-1 combines with J gene TRBJ1-4, with unresolved D. V dropped 3 bases and J dropped 5 bases, with 4 bases sitting between them. This CDR3 contains 11 residues. In germline, CDR1 is DFQATT, CDR2 SNEGSKA (reference sequence). The DNA of the CDR3 is TGCAGTGCTAGTTCCAATGAAAAACTGTTTTTT. This gives the protein CSASSNEKLFF.

This clone has a single count. The chain has TRBV3-1 (or the pseudogene TRBV3-2) and TRBJ2-5, with D possibly TRBD1 on 6 matching bases. V was trimmed by 5 bases and J by 1 base, leaving 11 bases between them. The germline V gene encodes CDR1 LGHDT and CDR2 YNNKEL (reference sequence). The CDR3 spans 14 residues. CDR3 residues: CASSSQGTQETQYF. CDR3 bases: TGTGCCAGCAGCTCACAGGGTACCCAAGAGACCCAGTACTTC.

This rearrangement joins TRBV11-2 to TRBJ2-5; no reliable D call. Trimming removed 1 base from V and 13 bases from J, with 10 bases in between. Germline V gives CDR1 SGHAT, CDR2 FQNNGV. CDR3 length: 11 residues. The CDR3 spells CASSLGTSRYF. The CDR3 coding sequence is TGTGCCAGCAGCTTAGGGACCAGCCGGTACTTC.

V and J are TRBV4-1 and TRBJ2-5; 7 bases fit TRBD1. The CDR3 runs to 15 residues. V shed 4 bases, J shed 1 base, and the junction held 6 bases outside the gene matches. CDR1 MGHRA and CDR2 YSYEKL come from the germline V gene. The DNA for the CDR3 is TGCGCCAGCAGCCTAAGGGGACAGCGCCAAGAGACCCAGTACTTC. It codes for CASSLRGQRQETQYF.

This chain uses TRBV10-3 with TRBJ2-3; a possible D gene is TRBD1 (5 bases). CDR1 ENHRY and CDR2 SYGVKD come from the germline V gene. Trimming removed 3 bases from V and 0 bases from J, with 13 bases in between. The CDR3 covers 16 residues. The CDR3 DNA reads as TGTGCCATCAGTGATGGCAGGGTGGGGAGCACAGATACGCAGTATTTT. This gives the protein CAISDGRVGSTDTQYF.

The chain carries TRBV2 and TRBJ2-7; a weak D match, TRBD1 (6 bases). Germline CDR1 SNHLY, CDR2 FYNNEI. V was clipped by 6 bases and J by 0 bases, with 12 bases between them. The CDR3 covers 14 residues. DNA of the CDR3: TGTGCCAGCAGGGTGGGACATAGCTCCTACGAGCAGTACTTC. It is translated as CASRVGHSSYEQYF.

The V and J genes are TRBV5-1 and TRBJ1-2; no definite D call. The CDR3 is 14 amino acids. The germline V and J ends were trimmed by 2 bases and 0 bases, with 8 bases remaining between them. Germline CDR1 and CDR2: SGHRS and YFSETQ. CDR3 coding DNA: TGCGCCAGCAGCTTTGGTAGGACTAACTATGGCTACACCTTC. Residues: CASSFGRTNYGYTF.

This clone was observed once. The CDR3 loop is CASGQGSKGNTIYF. CDR3 sequence (DNA): TGTGCCAGCGGACAGGGTTCGAAAGGAAACACCATATATTTT. The chain couples TRBV5-5 to TRBJ1-3; 8 nucleotides line up with TRBD1. Unmatched junction bases numbered 7, after V lost 7 bases and J lost 4 bases. This CDR3 is 14 amino acids long. Germline loops: CDR1 SGHKS, CDR2 YYEKEE (reference sequence). The full variable domain, rest sourced from reference TRBV5-5 and TRBJ1-3, is DAGVTQSPTHLIKTRGQQVTLRCSPISGHKSVSWYQQVLGQGPQFIFQYYEKEERGRGNFPDRFSARQFPNYSSELNVNALLLGDSALYLCASGQGSKGNTIYFGEGSWLTVV.

V and J are TRBV12-3 or TRBV12-4 and TRBJ2-3; D call uncertain. This CDR3 has 13 residues. Between the trimmed V and J ends, which lost 0 bases and 4 bases, there was a span of 5 bases. Here the CDR3 DNA reads TGTGCCAGCAGTTTAGCTGGGGCAGATACGCAGTATTTT. Protein sequence: CASSLAGADTQYF.

This chain connects TRBV19 to TRBJ1-5; TRBD1 agrees at 8 bases. V lost 5 bases to trimming and J lost 5 bases; unmatched junction nucleotides: 5. The CDR3 covers 14 residues. CDR1 is LNHDA, CDR2 SQIVND, per germline (reference sequence). The CDR3 loop is CASSPTGEHQPQHF. The DNA for the CDR3 is TGTGCCAGTAGTCCGACAGGGGAGCATCAGCCCCAGCATTTT.

This sequence joins TRBV11-3 and TRBJ2-3, with 7 bases fitting TRBD2. CDR1 is SGHNT, CDR2 YENEEA, per germline. CDR3 length: 15 residues. The ends lost 5 bases at V and 2 bases at J; junction bases unmatched: 7. CDR3 protein: CASSTGLNPTDTQYF. The CDR3 DNA follows: TGTGCCAGCAGCACGGGACTAAACCCCACAGATACGCAGTATTTT.